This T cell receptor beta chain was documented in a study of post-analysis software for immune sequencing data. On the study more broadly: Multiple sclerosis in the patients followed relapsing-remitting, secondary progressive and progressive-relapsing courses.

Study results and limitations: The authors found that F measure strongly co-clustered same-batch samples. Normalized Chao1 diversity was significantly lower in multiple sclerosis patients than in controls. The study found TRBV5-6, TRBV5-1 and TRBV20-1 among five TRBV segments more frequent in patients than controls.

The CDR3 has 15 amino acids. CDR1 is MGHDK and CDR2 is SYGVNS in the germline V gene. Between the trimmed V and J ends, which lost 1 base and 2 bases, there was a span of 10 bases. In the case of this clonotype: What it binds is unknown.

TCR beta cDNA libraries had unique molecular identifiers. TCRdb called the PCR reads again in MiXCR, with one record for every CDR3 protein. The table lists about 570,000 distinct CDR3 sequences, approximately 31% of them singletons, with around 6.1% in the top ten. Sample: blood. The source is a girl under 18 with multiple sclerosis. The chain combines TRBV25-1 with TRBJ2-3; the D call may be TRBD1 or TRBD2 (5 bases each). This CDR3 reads CASSESVGTTDTQYF. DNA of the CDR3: TGTGCCAGCAGTGAATCGGTGGGGACCACAGATACGCAGTATTTT.